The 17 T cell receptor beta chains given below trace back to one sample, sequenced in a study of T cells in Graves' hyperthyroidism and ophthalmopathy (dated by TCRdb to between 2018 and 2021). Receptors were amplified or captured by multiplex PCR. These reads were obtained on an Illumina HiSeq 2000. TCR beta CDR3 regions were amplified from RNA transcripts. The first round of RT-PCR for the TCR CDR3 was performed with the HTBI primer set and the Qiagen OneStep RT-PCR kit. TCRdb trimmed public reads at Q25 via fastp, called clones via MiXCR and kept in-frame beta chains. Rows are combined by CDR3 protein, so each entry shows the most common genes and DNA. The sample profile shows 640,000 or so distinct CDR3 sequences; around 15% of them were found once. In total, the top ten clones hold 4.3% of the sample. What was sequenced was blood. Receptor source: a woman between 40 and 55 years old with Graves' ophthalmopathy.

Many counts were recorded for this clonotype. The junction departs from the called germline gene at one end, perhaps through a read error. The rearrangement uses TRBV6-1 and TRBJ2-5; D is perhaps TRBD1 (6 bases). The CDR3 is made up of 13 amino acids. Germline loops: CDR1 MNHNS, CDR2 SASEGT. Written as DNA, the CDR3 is TGTGCCAGCAGCTCCCGGGGACAAGAGGCCCAGTACTTC. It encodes CASSSRGQEAQYF.

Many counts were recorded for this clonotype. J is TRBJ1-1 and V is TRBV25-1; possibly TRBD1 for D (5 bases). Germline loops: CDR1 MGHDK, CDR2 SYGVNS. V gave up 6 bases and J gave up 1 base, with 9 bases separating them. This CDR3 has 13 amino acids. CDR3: CASRGPTNTEAFF. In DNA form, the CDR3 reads TGTGCCAGCAGGGGACCCACGAACACTGAAGCTTTCTTT.

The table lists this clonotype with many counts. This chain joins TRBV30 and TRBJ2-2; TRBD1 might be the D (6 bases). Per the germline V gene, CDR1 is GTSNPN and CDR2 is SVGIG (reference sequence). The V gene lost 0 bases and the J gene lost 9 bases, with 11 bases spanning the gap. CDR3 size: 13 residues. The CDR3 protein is CAWSVRQGRELFF. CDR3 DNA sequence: TGTGCCTGGAGTGTGCGTCAGGGGAGGGAGCTGTTTTTT.

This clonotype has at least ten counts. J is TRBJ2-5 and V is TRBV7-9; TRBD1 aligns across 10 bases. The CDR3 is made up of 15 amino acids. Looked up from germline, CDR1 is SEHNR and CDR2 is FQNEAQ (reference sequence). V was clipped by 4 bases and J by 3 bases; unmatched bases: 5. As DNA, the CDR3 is TGTGCCAGCAGCTCGACAGGGGGCGCAAAAGAGACCCAGTACTTC. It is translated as CASSSTGGAKETQYF.

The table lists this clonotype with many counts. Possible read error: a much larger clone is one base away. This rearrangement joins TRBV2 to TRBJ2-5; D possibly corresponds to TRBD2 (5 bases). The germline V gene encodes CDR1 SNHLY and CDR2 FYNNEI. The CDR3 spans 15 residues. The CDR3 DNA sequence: TGTACCAGCAGTGAATCTGGACTCCAGGTCGGGACCCAGTACTTC. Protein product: CTSSESGLQVGTQYF. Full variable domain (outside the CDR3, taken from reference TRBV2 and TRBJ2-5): EPEVTQTPSHQVTQMGQEVILRCVPISNHLYFYWYRQILGQKVEFLVSFYNNEISEKSEIFDDQFSVERPDGSNFTLKIRSTKLEDSAMYFCTSSESGLQVGTQYFGPGTRLLVL.

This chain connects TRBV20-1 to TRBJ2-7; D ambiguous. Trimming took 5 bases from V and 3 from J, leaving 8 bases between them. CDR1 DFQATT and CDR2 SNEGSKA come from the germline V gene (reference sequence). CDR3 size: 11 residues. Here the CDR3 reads CSASPYYEQYF. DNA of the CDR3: TGCAGTGCTTCCCCCTACTACGAGCAGTACTTC.

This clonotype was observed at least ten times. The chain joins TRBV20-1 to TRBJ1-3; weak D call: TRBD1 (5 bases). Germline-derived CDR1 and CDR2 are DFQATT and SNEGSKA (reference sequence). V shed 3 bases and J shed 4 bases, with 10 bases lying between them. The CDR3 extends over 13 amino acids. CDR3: CSARRDGGNTIYF. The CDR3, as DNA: TGCAGTGCTAGGCGGGACGGAGGAAACACCATATATTTT.

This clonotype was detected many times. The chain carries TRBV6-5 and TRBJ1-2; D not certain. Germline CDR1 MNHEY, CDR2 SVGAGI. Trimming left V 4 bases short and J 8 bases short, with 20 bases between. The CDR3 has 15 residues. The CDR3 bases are TGTGCCAGCAGTTGGAGCGAGGGAATACGGAGGGGCTACACCTTC. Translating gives CASSWSEGIRRGYTF.

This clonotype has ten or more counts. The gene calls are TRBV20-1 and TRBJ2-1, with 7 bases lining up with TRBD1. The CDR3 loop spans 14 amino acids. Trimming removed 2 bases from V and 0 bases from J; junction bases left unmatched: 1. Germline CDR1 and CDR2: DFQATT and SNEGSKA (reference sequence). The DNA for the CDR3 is TGCAGTGCTAGAACAGGGGACTCCTACAATGAGCAGTTCTTC. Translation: CSARTGDSYNEQFF.

As DNA, the CDR3 is TGTGCCAGCAGGGTGGGACGGGCAGATGGCTACACCTTC. Its protein product is CASRVGRADGYTF. The genes are TRBV6-1 and TRBJ1-2; weak D call: TRBD1 (5 bases). The CDR3 has 13 residues. Trimming shortened V by 6 bases and J by 6 bases, and 14 bases separated the two germline ends. Germline V CDR1 and CDR2: MNHNS, SASEGT.

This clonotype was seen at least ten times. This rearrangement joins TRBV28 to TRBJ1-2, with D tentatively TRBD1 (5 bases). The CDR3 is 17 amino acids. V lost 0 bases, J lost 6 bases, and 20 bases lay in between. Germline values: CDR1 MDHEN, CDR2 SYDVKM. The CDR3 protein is CASSLWTEATIADGYTF. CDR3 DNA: TGTGCCAGCAGTTTATGGACAGAAGCTACGATCGCGGATGGCTACACCTTC.

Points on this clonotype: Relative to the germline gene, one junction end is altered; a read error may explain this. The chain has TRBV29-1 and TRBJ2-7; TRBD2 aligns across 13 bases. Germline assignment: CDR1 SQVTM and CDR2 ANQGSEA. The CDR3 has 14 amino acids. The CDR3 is CSVEDWTSGSFRNF. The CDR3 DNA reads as TGCAGCGTTGAAGACTGGACTAGCGGGAGTTTCCGGAACTTC.

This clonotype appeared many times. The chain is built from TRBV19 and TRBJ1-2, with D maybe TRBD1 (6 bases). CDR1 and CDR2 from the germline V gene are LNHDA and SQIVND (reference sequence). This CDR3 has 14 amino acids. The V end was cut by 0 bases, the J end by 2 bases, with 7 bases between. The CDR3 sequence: CASSIDGGNYGYTF. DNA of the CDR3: TGTGCCAGTAGTATAGATGGGGGCAACTATGGCTACACCTTC.

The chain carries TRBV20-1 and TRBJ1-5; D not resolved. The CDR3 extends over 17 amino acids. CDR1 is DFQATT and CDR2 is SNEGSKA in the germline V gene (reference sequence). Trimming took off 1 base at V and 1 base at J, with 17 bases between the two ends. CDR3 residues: CSARAPRAGSSNQPQHF. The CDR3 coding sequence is TGCAGTGCTAGAGCCCCCCGGGCAGGTTCGAGCAATCAGCCCCAGCATTTT.

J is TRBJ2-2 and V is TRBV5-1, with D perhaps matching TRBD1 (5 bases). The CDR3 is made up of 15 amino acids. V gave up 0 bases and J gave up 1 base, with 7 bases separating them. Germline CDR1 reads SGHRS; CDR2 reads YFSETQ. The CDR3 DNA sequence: TGCGCCAGCAGCTTGGCCCAGGGGAACACCGGGGAGCTGTTTTTT. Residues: CASSLAQGNTGELFF. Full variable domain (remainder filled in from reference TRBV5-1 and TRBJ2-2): KAGVTQTPRYLIKTRGQQVTLSCSPISGHRSVSWYQQTPGQGLQFLFEYFSETQRNKGNFPGRFSGRQFSNSRSEMNVSTLELGDSALYLCASSLAQGNTGELFFGEGSRLTVL.

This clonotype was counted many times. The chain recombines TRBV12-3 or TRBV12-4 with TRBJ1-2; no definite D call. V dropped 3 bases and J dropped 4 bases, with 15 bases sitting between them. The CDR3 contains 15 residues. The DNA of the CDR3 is TGTGCCAGCAGTTTCATTGGAGTCTCTTCCTATGGCTACACCTTC. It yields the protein CASSFIGVSSYGYTF.

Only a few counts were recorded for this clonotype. CDR3 protein: CASSIVFSQGAGNTEAFF. For the CDR3, the DNA is TGTGCCAGTAGTATCGTATTTTCTCAGGGGGCCGGGAACACTGAAGCTTTCTTT. The chain employs TRBV19 and TRBJ1-1; 8 bases are a match to TRBD1. With 3 bases clipped from V and 1 base from J, the junction kept 13 bases outside the gene matches. Germline V gene data show CDR1 as LNHDA and CDR2 as SQIVND (reference sequence). This CDR3 is 18 amino acids long.